This T cell receptor beta chain is from a study of T cells expressing NK-cell markers. Study details: It was from sorted CD3+CD56+NKG2C+, CD3+CD56+NKG2C- and CD3+CD56-NKG2C+ T cells that TCR beta repertoires came. Among eight sequenced donors, seven carried HCMV seropositivity while one was seronegative.

Findings and limits, study-wide: NKG2C+ dominant clonotypes from roughly 6 donors made up about 1.0-7.0% of CD8+ T cells.

Comments on this clonotype: Its matching antigen is unknown.

Template switching by 5'RACE with UMIs generated the TCR beta cDNA. From the 5' RACE reads, TCRdb lists one entry per CDR3 protein and no DNA. The sample includes roughly 450,000 distinct CDR3 sequences. This clonotype originated in a woman aged 45 to 65 in good health. Sequencing was carried out using blood T cells: a sorted CD56 or NKG2C T cell subset, CD4+ or CD8+ T cells, or bulk PBMC T cells (not recorded which).

CDR3 in amino acids: CASTDRGFSGETQYF. This rearrangement joins TRBV12-3 or TRBV12-4 to TRBJ2-5; TCRdb gives TRBD1 as the D gene, but with no DNA this cannot be confirmed. This CDR3 has 15 residues.